The 8 T cell receptor beta chains below come from one sample, sequenced in a study of cytomegalovirus exposure and HLA in healthy donors. The PCR had 60 Vbeta and 13 Jbeta primers. Data came from immunoSEQ multiplex PCR; TCRdb stores just in-frame clones and leaves some out. The sample records about 180,000 clones, almost 80% being singletons. Sequenced sample: PBMCs. The origin of the receptors is a man younger than 40 in good health and CMV-seronegative.

V and J are TRBV28 and TRBJ2-7; 8 nucleotides match TRBD1. This CDR3 is 13 amino acids long. The germline gives CDR1 MDHEN, CDR2 SYDVKM. V lost 7 bases to trimming and J lost 0 bases; unmatched junction nucleotides: 2. The CDR3 nucleotides read TGTGCCAGCAACAGGGGGAGCTCCTACGAGCAGTACTTC. Its translation is CASNRGSSYEQYF.

The chain combines TRBV5-6 with TRBJ2-1; the match to TRBD2 covers 14 bases. CDR3 length: 16 residues. The germline V gene encodes CDR1 SGHDT and CDR2 YYEEEE. Unmatched junction bases numbered 5, after V lost 0 bases and J lost 9 bases. The DNA for the CDR3 is TGTGCCAGCAGCTTGGGACTAGCGGGAGGGGGGGGTGAGCAGTTCTTC. Amino acids: CASSLGLAGGGGEQFF.

The chain couples TRBV6-6 to TRBJ1-2; possible D gene TRBD1, 5 bases. The CDR3 runs 14 residues. Germline V CDR1 and CDR2: MNHNY, SVGAGI (reference sequence). V was pared by 6 bases and J by 0 bases, with 11 bases between. In DNA, the CDR3 is TGTGCCAGCAGCCCTACAGGAACTAACTATGGCTACACCTTC. This gives the protein CASSPTGTNYGYTF.

This rearrangement joins TRBV27 to TRBJ2-7, with 7 bases identical to TRBD1. J was trimmed by 2 bases and V by 5 bases; bases with no gene match: 9. The CDR3 runs 15 residues. Germline lookup yields CDR1 MNHEY and CDR2 SMNVEV (reference sequence). CDR3: CASSLLQGVTYEQYF. The CDR3 bases are TGTGCCAGCAGTCTCCTTCAGGGGGTTACCTACGAGCAGTACTTC.

The chain is built from TRBV2 and TRBJ2-7; a weak D match, TRBD1 (6 bases). V was pared by 6 bases and J by 0 bases, with 15 bases between. Germline V gene sequence: CDR1 SNHLY, CDR2 FYNNEI. The CDR3 has 15 residues. The CDR3 reads CASSSGTLVSYEQYF. The CDR3, as DNA: TGTGCCAGCAGCTCCGGGACATTAGTCTCCTACGAGCAGTACTTC.

V and J are TRBV30 and TRBJ2-1, with a weak D call TRBD1 (6 bases). There are 15 residues in the CDR3. Germline CDR1 GTSNPN, CDR2 SVGIG (reference sequence). V was shortened by 4 bases and J by 6 bases, with 19 bases between the two germline ends. This CDR3 is CAWTRQAQIFNEQFF. The CDR3 DNA sequence: TGTGCCTGGACTAGACAGGCACAAATTTTCAATGAGCAGTTCTTC.

V usage is TRBV30 and J usage is TRBJ2-2; possibly TRBD2 for D (6 bases). Trimming removed 6 bases at V and 0 bases at J, with 17 bases between. The CDR3 spans 16 residues. The germline V gene has CDR1 GTSNPN and CDR2 SVGIG (reference sequence). CDR3 sequence: CACSIKGTPNTGELFF. CDR3 coding DNA: TGTGCCTGCTCGATTAAGGGGACTCCGAACACCGGGGAGCTGTTTTTT.

The chain recombines TRBV6-5 with TRBJ1-2, with 8 bases matching TRBD1. Losses at the gene ends were 6 bases for V and 4 bases for J; bases not matched to a gene: 7. Germline values: CDR1 MNHEY, CDR2 SVGAGI. The CDR3 is 14 residues long. CDR3 coding DNA: TGTGCCAGCAGAGGGGGACAGGAGGCCTATGGCTACACCTTC. Amino acids: CASRGGQEAYGYTF.